This T cell receptor (beta chain) was recovered during a study of naive and memory T cell subsets. For this clonotype: Antigen specificity is unknown.

The CDR3 covers 13 residues. Trimming left V 1 base short and J 6 bases short, with 10 bases between. CDR1 is LNHNV, CDR2 YYDKDF, per germline (reference sequence). Study-wide points: Especially in CD8 cells, naive repertoires contained a few larger clonotypes, possibly CD45RA-re-expressing memory cells.

The beta constant-region primer was an equimolar mix of two oligonucleotides covering TRBC1 and TRBC2. Nested alpha and beta constant-region primers with the SP2 primer drove four PCR rounds on ligated cDNA. TCRdb re-called the UMI-ligation and nested PCR reads with MiXCR, one entry per CDR3 protein. The repertoire consists of roughly 100,000 distinct CDR3 sequences, with roughly 15% occurring once and the leading ten covering around 2.7%. This chain joins TRBV15 and TRBJ2-7; D possibly uses TRBD1 or TRBD2 (5 bases each). This TCR derives from a human donor in good health. Sequenced input: naive CD8+ T cells from blood. For the CDR3, the DNA is TGTGCCACCAGCAGAGCTCCTGGGGGCGAGCAGTACTTC. The encoded protein is CATSRAPGGEQYF.